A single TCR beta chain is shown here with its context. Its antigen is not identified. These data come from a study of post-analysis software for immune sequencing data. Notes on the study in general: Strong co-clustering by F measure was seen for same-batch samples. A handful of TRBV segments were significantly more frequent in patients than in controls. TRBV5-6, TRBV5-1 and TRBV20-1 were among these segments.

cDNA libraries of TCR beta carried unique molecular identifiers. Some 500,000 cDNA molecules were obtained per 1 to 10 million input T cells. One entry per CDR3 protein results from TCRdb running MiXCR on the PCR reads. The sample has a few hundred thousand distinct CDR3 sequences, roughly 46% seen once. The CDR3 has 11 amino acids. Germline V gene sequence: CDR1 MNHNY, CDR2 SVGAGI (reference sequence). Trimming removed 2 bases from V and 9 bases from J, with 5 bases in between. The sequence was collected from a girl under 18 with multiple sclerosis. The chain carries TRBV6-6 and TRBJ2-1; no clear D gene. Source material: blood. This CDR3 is CASSYTSEQFF. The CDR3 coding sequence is TGTGCCAGCAGTTACACCAGTGAGCAGTTCTTC.